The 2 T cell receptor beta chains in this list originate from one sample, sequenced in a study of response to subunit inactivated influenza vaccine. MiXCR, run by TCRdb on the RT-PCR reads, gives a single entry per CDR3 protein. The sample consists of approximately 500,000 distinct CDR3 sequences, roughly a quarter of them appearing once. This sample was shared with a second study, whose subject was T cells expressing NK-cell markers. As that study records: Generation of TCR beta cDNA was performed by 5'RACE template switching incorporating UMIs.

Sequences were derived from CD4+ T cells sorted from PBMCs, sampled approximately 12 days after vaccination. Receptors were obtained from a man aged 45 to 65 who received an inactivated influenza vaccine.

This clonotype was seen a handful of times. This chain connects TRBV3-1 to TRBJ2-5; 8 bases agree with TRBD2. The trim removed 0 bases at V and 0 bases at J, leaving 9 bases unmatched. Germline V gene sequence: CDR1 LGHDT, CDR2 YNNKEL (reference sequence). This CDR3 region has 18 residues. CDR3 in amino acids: CASSQDEGQREYQETQYF. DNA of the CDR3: TGTGCCAGCAGCCAAGATGAGGGCCAGCGGGAGTACCAAGAGACCCAGTACTTC.

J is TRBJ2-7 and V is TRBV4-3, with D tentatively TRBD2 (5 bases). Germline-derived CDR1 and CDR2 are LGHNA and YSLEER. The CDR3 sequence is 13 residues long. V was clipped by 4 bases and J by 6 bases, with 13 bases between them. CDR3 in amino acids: CASSLLEGGEQYF. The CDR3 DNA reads TGCGCCAGCAGCCTCCTAGAGGGCGGCGAGCAGTACTTC.